One and the same sample provided the 9 T cell receptor beta chains below, sequenced in a study of immune evolution from preneoplasia to lung adenocarcinoma. Sequencing was performed with immunoSEQ multiplex PCR; in TCRdb, only in-frame clones are kept and a portion is missing. The sample holds over 10,000 clones, 85% seen once. The sample consisted of FFPE tissue from an adenomatous hyperplasia lung lesion. Subset of the sample: atypical adenomatous hyperplasia (AAH), lung preneoplasia. These receptors all stem from a person aged 50-70 years with lung adenocarcinoma.

CDR3 loop: CASSLVGTEAFF. DNA of the CDR3: TGTGCCAGCAGTTTAGTGGGGACTGAAGCTTTCTTT. The chain employs TRBV28 and TRBJ1-1, with D unresolved. Germline lookup yields CDR1 MDHEN and CDR2 SYDVKM. V lost 2 bases, J lost 5 bases, and 6 bases lay in between. CDR3 length: 12 amino acids.

V usage is TRBV6-6 and J usage is TRBJ1-1; 9 nucleotides match TRBD1. Germline V gene lookup returns CDR1 MNHNY and CDR2 SVGAGI (reference sequence). The CDR3 is 14 amino acids. J was trimmed by 5 bases and V by 4 bases; bases with no gene match: 5. The chain's CDR3 is CASSLQGARTEAFF. The DNA for the CDR3 is TGTGCCAGCAGTTTACAGGGGGCGCGGACTGAAGCTTTCTTT.

The chain has TRBV9 and TRBJ2-2, with a tentative D call TRBD1 (6 bases). Germline lookup yields CDR1 SGDLS and CDR2 YYNGEE. The CDR3 length is 15 residues. V was trimmed by 4 bases and J by 6 bases, leaving 16 bases between them. CDR3 loop: CASSSRDIGSGELFF. In nucleotides, the CDR3 is TGTGCCAGCAGCAGCCGGGACATTGGATCCGGGGAGCTGTTTTTT.

This clone was observed a few times. The gene calls are TRBV30 and TRBJ1-2; D call uncertain. Germline CDR1 and CDR2: GTSNPN and SVGIG (reference sequence). The CDR3 runs 13 residues. Deletions cut 0 bases from V and 2 bases from J, with 7 bases between. CDR3 DNA: TGTGCCTGGAGTGTAGCCATAAACTATGGCTACACCTTC. Encoded protein: CAWSVAINYGYTF. Full variable domain (missing parts from reference TRBV30 and TRBJ1-2): SQTIHQWPATLVQPVGSPLSLECTVEGTSNPNLYWYRQAAGRGLQLLFYSVGIGQISSEVPQNLSASRPQDRQFILSSKKLLLSDSGFYLCAWSVAINYGYTFGSGTRLTVV.

This chain links TRBV6-5 with TRBJ2-7, with D possibly being TRBD1 (5 bases). Germline V gene lookup returns CDR1 MNHEY and CDR2 SVGAGI. Trimming left V 2 bases short and J 6 bases short, with 14 bases between. This CDR3 spans 14 amino acids. The CDR3 sequence: CASSYDSWASEQYF. Written as DNA, the CDR3 is TGTGCCAGCAGTTACGACAGTTGGGCCTCCGAGCAGTACTTC.

The rearrangement joins TRBV10-3 to TRBJ2-3; D gene unclear. The germline V and J ends were trimmed by 3 bases and 0 bases, with 7 bases remaining between them. This CDR3 is 14 amino acids long. The germline V gene encodes CDR1 ENHRY and CDR2 SYGVKD. The DNA for the CDR3 is TGTGCCATCAGTGACACCGTGAGCACAGATACGCAGTATTTT. Its protein is CAISDTVSTDTQYF.

The chain combines TRBV5-1 with TRBJ2-7, with 7 bases fitting TRBD1. CDR1 and CDR2 (germline): SGHRS, YFSETQ. The trim removed 1 base at V and 6 bases at J, leaving 7 bases unmatched. The CDR3 length is 14 residues. CDR3 protein: CASSLKQGVAEQYF. In nucleotides, the CDR3 is TGCGCCAGCAGCTTGAAGCAGGGGGTAGCCGAGCAGTACTTC.

The CDR3: CASSLFGGSGTDTQYF. Here the CDR3 DNA reads TGTGCCAGCAGCTTATTCGGGGGTTCGGGCACAGATACGCAGTATTTT. The V and J genes are TRBV11-3 and TRBJ2-3, with a weak D call TRBD2 (6 bases). This CDR3 has 16 residues. With 2 bases removed from V and 1 base from J, the gap between germline ends came to 13 bases. CDR1 is SGHNT and CDR2 is YENEEA in the germline V gene.

The chain links TRBV7-9 to TRBJ1-1; unclear D gene. The CDR3 has 13 residues. Germline-derived CDR1 and CDR2 are SEHNR and FQNEAQ (reference sequence). V was trimmed by 7 bases and J by 10 bases, leaving 19 bases between them. CDR3 sequence: CASTSGTRFRAFF. The CDR3 DNA sequence: TGTGCCAGCACTTCGGGAACCCGTTTTAGAGCTTTCTTT.